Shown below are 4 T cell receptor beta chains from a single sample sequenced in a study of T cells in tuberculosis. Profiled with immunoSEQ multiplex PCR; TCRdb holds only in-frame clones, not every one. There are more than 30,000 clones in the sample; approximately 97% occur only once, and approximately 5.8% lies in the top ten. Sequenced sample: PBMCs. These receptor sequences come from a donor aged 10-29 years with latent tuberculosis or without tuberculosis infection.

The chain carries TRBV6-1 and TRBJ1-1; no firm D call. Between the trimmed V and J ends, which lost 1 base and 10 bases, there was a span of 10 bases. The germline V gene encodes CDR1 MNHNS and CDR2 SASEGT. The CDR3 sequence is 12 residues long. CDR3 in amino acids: CASSEERVPAFF. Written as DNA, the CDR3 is TGTGCCAGCAGTGAAGAACGGGTTCCAGCTTTCTTT.

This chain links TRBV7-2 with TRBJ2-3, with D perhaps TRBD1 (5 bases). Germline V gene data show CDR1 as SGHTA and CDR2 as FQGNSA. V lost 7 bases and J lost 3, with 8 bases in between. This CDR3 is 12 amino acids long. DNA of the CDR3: TGTGCCAGCACGACAGTAACAGATACGCAGTATTTT. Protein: CASTTVTDTQYF.

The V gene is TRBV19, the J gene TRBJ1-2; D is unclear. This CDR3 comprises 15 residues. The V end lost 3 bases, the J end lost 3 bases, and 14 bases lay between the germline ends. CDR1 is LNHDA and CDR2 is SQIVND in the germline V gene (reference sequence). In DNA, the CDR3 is TGTGCCAGTAGTATTAGCCATACATCGGACTATGGCTACACCTTC. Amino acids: CASSISHTSDYGYTF. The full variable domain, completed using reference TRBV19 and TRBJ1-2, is DGGITQSPKYLFRKEGQNVTLSCEQNLNHDAMYWYRQDPGQGLRLIYYSQIVNDFQKGDIAEGYSVSREKKESFPLTVTSAQKNPTAFYLCASSISHTSDYGYTFGSGTRLTVV.

The CDR3 region has the DNA TGCGCCAGCAGCTGGGTAGCGGGGGGGTCGGATACGCAGTATTTT. As protein: CASSWVAGGSDTQYF. The chain uses TRBV5-1 and TRBJ2-3, with 11 bases that match TRBD2. The junction had 6 bases not matched to a gene; V was cut back by 3 bases and J by 6 bases. The germline gives CDR1 SGHRS, CDR2 YFSETQ. The CDR3 covers 15 residues.